The 8 T cell receptor beta chains in this list originate from one sample, sequenced in a study of OX40 agonist ivuxolimab in advanced cancers. TCRdb's table, derived via immunoSEQ multiplex PCR, lists solely in-frame clones and lacks some. The sample shows 64,000 or so clones, roughly 84% of them seen only once. The sequencing used CD4+ or CD8+ T cells sorted from blood, collected in a trial of the OX40 agonist ivuxolimab. The receptors originated from an adult with an advanced solid tumor such as melanoma, head and neck, liver or kidney cancer.

Worth noting for this clone: The sample has other DNA sequences that encode this CDR3 too. The genes are TRBV5-1 and TRBJ2-7; D may match TRBD1 or TRBD2 (5 bases each). The CDR3 has 13 residues. Germline assignment: CDR1 SGHRS and CDR2 YFSETQ. Trimming took 0 bases from V and 3 from J, leaving 7 bases between them. CDR3 loop: CASSLEGRYEQYF. The CDR3 nucleotides read TGCGCCAGCAGCTTGGAGGGACGCTACGAGCAGTACTTC.

This chain uses TRBV2 with TRBJ2-1, with D possibly matching TRBD1 (8 bases). CDR3 length: 13 amino acids. Trimming stripped 8 bases from V and 5 bases from J, with 13 bases between. Germline CDR1 and CDR2: SNHLY and FYNNEI. The CDR3 protein is CASGGDRNNEQFF. The CDR3 DNA reads as TGTGCCAGCGGGGGGGACAGGAACAATGAGCAGTTCTTC. The full variable domain, with the rest looked up from reference TRBV2 and TRBJ2-1, is EPEVTQTPSHQVTQMGQEVILRCVPISNHLYFYWYRQILGQKVEFLVSFYNNEISEKSEIFDDQFSVERPDGSNFTLKIRSTKLEDSAMYFCASGGDRNNEQFFGPGTRLTVL.

The rearrangement links TRBV6-5 to TRBJ1-2, with a possible D match to TRBD1 (6 bases). V was pared by 2 bases and J by 5 bases, with 12 bases between. This CDR3 spans 14 amino acids. Germline loops: CDR1 MNHEY, CDR2 SVGAGI. CDR3 region: CASSYHDRRYGYTF. Here the CDR3 DNA reads TGTGCCAGCAGTTACCACGACAGGAGATATGGCTACACCTTC.

V and J are TRBV19 and TRBJ1-1; 7 bases fit TRBD1. The CDR3 covers 14 residues. After removal of 5 bases from V and 1 base from J, the junction contained 4 bases not matched to a gene. CDR1 is LNHDA and CDR2 is SQIVND in the germline V gene (reference sequence). The CDR3 sequence is CASSVRQGNTEAFF. The CDR3 coding sequence is TGTGCCAGTAGTGTCCGACAGGGGAACACTGAAGCTTTCTTT. The variable domain in full, completed from reference TRBV19 and TRBJ1-1, reads DGGITQSPKYLFRKEGQNVTLSCEQNLNHDAMYWYRQDPGQGLRLIYYSQIVNDFQKGDIAEGYSVSREKKESFPLTVTSAQKNPTAFYLCASSVRQGNTEAFFGQGTRLTVV.

This chain uses TRBV7-2 with TRBJ2-1; no reliable D call. Germline CDR1 reads SGHTA; CDR2 reads FQGNSA. The ends were cut back, 1 base at V and 7 bases at J, with 14 bases in the middle. CDR3 length: 15 residues. The CDR3 nucleotides are TGTGCCAGCAGCTTAGTGTGGACCCCTACAAATGAGCAGTTCTTC. Protein: CASSLVWTPTNEQFF.

The rearrangement uses TRBV5-1 and TRBJ1-3, with TRBD1 as a possible D gene (6 bases). CDR1 is SGHRS and CDR2 is YFSETQ in the germline V gene. V dropped 3 bases and J dropped 0 bases, with 10 bases sitting between them. The CDR3 length is 15 residues. The CDR3 region is CASSSGTISGNTIYF. CDR3 nucleotide sequence: TGCGCCAGCAGCTCCGGGACAATCTCTGGAAACACCATATATTTT.

The J gene is TRBJ2-1, the V gene TRBV18; D is undetermined. The V end was cut by 3 bases, the J end by 9 bases, with 12 bases between. The CDR3 consists of 13 residues. Germline CDR1 KGHSH, CDR2 LQKENI. CDR3 region: CASSPQRWGEQFF. DNA for the CDR3: TGTGCCAGCTCACCTCAGAGGTGGGGTGAGCAGTTCTTC.

The chain is built from TRBV10-1 and TRBJ1-1; D is uncertain. In germline, CDR1 is WNHNN, CDR2 SYGVQD (reference sequence). Trimming cost V 0 bases and J 3 bases, with 8 bases left between them. The CDR3 contains 14 residues. CDR3 bases: TGCGCCAGCAGTGAGTCGCCACAGTACACTGAAGCTTTCTTT. This sequence encodes CASSESPQYTEAFF.